One sample yielded the 28 T cell receptor beta chains listed below, sequenced in a study of blood T cell repertoires in COVID-19. The repertoire was sequenced with immunoSEQ multiplex PCR; TCRdb's copy has only in-frame clones and lacks some. The sample lists some 340,000 clones, about 89% occurring once. Sequencing was carried out using PBMCs or T cells enriched from blood (not recorded which). All receptors derive from a woman aged 25 to 39 who had recovered from COVID-19.

V gene TRBV4-3 combines with J gene TRBJ2-7, with 9 bases lining up with TRBD1. The trim removed 0 bases at V and 1 base at J, leaving 4 bases unmatched. CDR1 and CDR2 (germline): LGHNA, YSLEER. The CDR3 extends over 16 amino acids. CDR3 DNA sequence: TGCGCCAGCAGCCAAGATTCCGGGACAGGGTCCTACGAGCAGTACTTC. Translating it yields CASSQDSGTGSYEQYF.

CDR3 residues: CASSAGVNTNEKLFF. The DNA of the CDR3 is TGTGCCAGCAGCGCAGGGGTGAATACTAATGAAAAACTGTTTTTT. This chain joins TRBV28 and TRBJ1-4, with D tentatively TRBD1 (6 bases). CDR3 length: 15 residues. V was pared by 6 bases and J by 2 bases, with 13 bases between. Germline CDR1 MDHEN, CDR2 SYDVKM.

V gene TRBV5-1 combines with J gene TRBJ2-6, with a possible D match to TRBD2 (5 bases). This CDR3 contains 17 residues. The V gene's germline CDR1 is SGHRS and CDR2 YFSETQ. V lost 0 bases, J lost 0 bases, and 10 bases lay in between. CDR3 DNA: TGCGCCAGCAGCTTGGCGCCGGCGGGCTCTGGGGCCAACGTCCTGACTTTC. This sequence encodes CASSLAPAGSGANVLTF.

The chain joins TRBV11-3 to TRBJ2-1; D gene unclear. V lost 4 bases and J lost 7, with 8 bases in between. Germline V gene data show CDR1 as SGHNT and CDR2 as YENEEA. CDR3 size: 12 residues. The DNA for the CDR3 is TGTGCCAGCAGCTCATACATGAATGAGCAGTTCTTC. It encodes CASSSYMNEQFF.

The chain's CDR3 is CASSPDREMSPLHF. DNA for the CDR3: TGTGCCAGTAGTCCCGACAGGGAGATGTCACCCCTCCACTTT. The chain recombines TRBV19 with TRBJ1-6; 7 bases are shared with TRBD1. The CDR3 extends over 14 amino acids. Trimming took 5 bases from V and 10 from J; bases not matched to a gene: 8. The V gene's germline CDR1 is LNHDA and CDR2 SQIVND (reference sequence).

V is TRBV6-5 and J is TRBJ2-5, with 7 positions matching TRBD1. The V segment lost 6 bases and the J segment 5 bases; nucleotides outside the gene matches: 6. The CDR3 runs to 13 residues. Germline V gene data show CDR1 as MNHEY and CDR2 as SVGAGI. CDR3 nucleotides: TGTGCCAGCAGCAGGGGGACAATCGAGACCCAGTACTTC. This translates into CASSRGTIETQYF.

The rearrangement joins TRBV5-4 to TRBJ2-7; D is undetermined. Germline CDR1 is SGHNT and CDR2 is YYREEE (reference sequence). This CDR3 spans 14 amino acids. V shed 0 bases and J shed 5 bases, with 12 bases lying between them. In DNA, the CDR3 is TGTGCCAGCAGCTTGGCCGGGTTCAGCCACGAGCAGTACTTC. Its protein is CASSLAGFSHEQYF.

The rearrangement uses TRBV7-9 and TRBJ2-3; 10 bases are shared with TRBD2. V trimming: 2 bases; J trimming: 2 bases; junction bases outside the gene matches: 7. CDR1 is SEHNR, CDR2 FQNEAQ, per germline (reference sequence). This CDR3 region has 17 residues. CDR3 nucleotides: TGTGCCAGCAGCTTAACCCTAGCGGGGGCCCACACAGATACGCAGTATTTT. This codes for CASSLTLAGAHTDTQYF. The entire variable domain, with the rest obtained from reference TRBV7-9 and TRBJ2-3, is as follows: DTGVSQNPRHKITKRGQNVTFRCDPISEHNRLYWYRQTLGQGPEFLTYFQNEAQLEKSRLLSDRFSAERPKGSFSTLEIQRTEQGDSAMYLCASSLTLAGAHTDTQYFGPGTRLTVL.

The chain joins TRBV6-5 to TRBJ1-1, with 7 bases identical to TRBD1. The CDR3 loop spans 14 amino acids. CDR1 is MNHEY and CDR2 is SVGAGI in the germline V gene. The V gene end was trimmed by 5 bases and the J gene end by 1 base; junction bases not matched to a gene: 4. The CDR3 region is CASSNRGRNTEAFF. CDR3 DNA sequence: TGTGCCAGCAGTAACAGGGGTCGGAACACTGAAGCTTTCTTT.

The chain has TRBV19 and TRBJ1-1, with 11 positions matching TRBD1. The CDR3 has 18 amino acids. V gave up 6 bases and J gave up 4 bases; unmatched junction bases: 16. Germline values: CDR1 LNHDA, CDR2 SQIVND (reference sequence). CDR3 amino acids: CASSRDRGYLKRGTEAFF. CDR3 in DNA: TGTGCCAGTAGCCGGGACAGGGGGTATCTCAAGAGAGGCACTGAAGCTTTCTTT.

This rearrangement joins TRBV7-9 to TRBJ2-5; 8 nucleotides agree with TRBD1. J was trimmed by 5 bases and V by 2 bases; bases with no gene match: 4. This CDR3 has 14 residues. CDR1 SEHNR and CDR2 FQNEAQ come from the germline V gene (reference sequence). CDR3 residues: CASSLQQGVETQYF. The CDR3 nucleotides read TGTGCCAGCAGCTTACAACAGGGGGTGGAGACCCAGTACTTC.

Written as DNA, the CDR3 is TGTGCCAGCAGCTTGGGGCTAGCGGGGGGCCAAGAGACCCAGTACTTC. This gives the protein CASSLGLAGGQETQYF. V usage is TRBV5-5 and J usage is TRBJ2-5; 11 nucleotides align to TRBD2. This CDR3 region has 16 residues. J was trimmed by 1 base and V by 0 bases; bases with no gene match: 2. CDR1 is SGHKS, CDR2 YYEKEE, per germline (reference sequence).

This clone was counted only a few times. This chain connects TRBV7-2 to TRBJ1-5; 8 nucleotides align to TRBD1. Germline CDR1 and CDR2: SGHTA and FQGNSA. CDR3 length: 15 residues. The J segment lost 2 bases and the V segment lost 5 bases, leaving 5 bases of the junction unmatched. CDR3 amino acids: CASSADRAGNQPQHF. CDR3 DNA sequence: TGTGCCAGCAGCGCGGACAGGGCGGGCAATCAGCCCCAGCATTTT.

CDR3 loop: CASSYTGTGSEAFF. Written as DNA, the CDR3 is TGTGCCAGCAGTTACACAGGGACGGGTTCTGAAGCTTTCTTT. The rearrangement uses TRBV6-5 and TRBJ1-1; TRBD1 is a possible D gene (6 bases). Germline CDR1 MNHEY, CDR2 SVGAGI. V was clipped by 2 bases and J by 6 bases, with 13 bases between them. This CDR3 region has 14 residues.

The chain uses TRBV29-1 and TRBJ1-2; the match to TRBD1 covers 9 bases. V lost 5 bases to trimming and J lost 4 bases; unmatched junction nucleotides: 5. The germline V gene has CDR1 SQVTM and CDR2 ANQGSEA. This CDR3 spans 13 amino acids. CDR3 loop: CSVTGGTFYGYTF. In nucleotides, the CDR3 is TGCAGCGTTACAGGGGGCACATTCTATGGCTACACCTTC.

The rearrangement joins TRBV18 to TRBJ1-1, with a weak D call TRBD1 (6 bases). The ends were cut back, 6 bases at V and 1 base at J, with 12 bases in the middle. Germline V gene sequence: CDR1 KGHSH, CDR2 LQKENI. This CDR3 comprises 14 residues. The CDR3 nucleotides are TGTGCCAGCTCCCGGGACACCCAGAACACTGAAGCTTTCTTT. It is translated as CASSRDTQNTEAFF.

This chain links TRBV28 with TRBJ1-3, with TRBD1 as a possible D gene (5 bases). The germline V gene has CDR1 MDHEN and CDR2 SYDVKM. CDR3 length: 14 residues. Between the trimmed V and J ends, which lost 7 bases and 4 bases, there was a span of 14 bases. CDR3 sequence (DNA): TGTGCCAGCACCTTCTCGGGGGAGGGAAACACCATATATTTT. This sequence encodes CASTFSGEGNTIYF.

CDR3 sequence reads: CASSLFGGALNFYGYTF. As DNA, the CDR3 is TGTGCCAGCAGTTTATTCGGGGGAGCCCTCAACTTCTATGGCTACACCTTC. The chain has TRBV7-2 and TRBJ1-2; D is perhaps TRBD1 (5 bases). CDR3 length: 17 residues. Germline CDR1 SGHTA, CDR2 FQGNSA. The V end was cut by 6 bases, the J end by 4 bases, with 24 bases between.

V usage is TRBV27 and J usage is TRBJ1-2; possibly TRBD1 for D (6 bases). V was clipped by 3 bases and J by 5 bases, with 10 bases between them. CDR1 and CDR2 (germline): MNHEY, SMNVEV (reference sequence). The CDR3 covers 13 residues. The CDR3 sequence is CASSFTQGYGYTF. DNA of the CDR3: TGTGCCAGCAGTTTTACGCAGGGGTATGGCTACACCTTC.

The chain joins TRBV6-5 to TRBJ1-6; D is unresolved. V lost 6 bases, J lost 7 bases, and 13 bases lay in between. From germline, CDR1 is MNHEY and CDR2 SVGAGI. The CDR3 is 14 residues long. CDR3 sequence (DNA): TGTGCCAGCAGATTAGGACGACTAAATTCACCCCTCCACTTT. Translated: CASRLGRLNSPLHF.

J is TRBJ2-4 and V is TRBV9; TRBD1 might be the D (5 bases). Germline assignment: CDR1 SGDLS and CDR2 YYNGEE. CDR3 size: 12 residues. V lost 3 bases and J lost 6, with 7 bases in between. The CDR3 is CASSGDRNIQYF. The CDR3 DNA is TGTGCCAGCAGCGGCGACAGAAACATTCAGTACTTC.

The V call is TRBV7-2, the J call TRBJ1-5; 7 positions agree with TRBD1. From germline, CDR1 is SGHTA and CDR2 FQGNSA. J lost 4 bases, V lost 1 base, and 4 bases had no gene match. This CDR3 has 15 residues. The CDR3 nucleotides are TGTGCCAGCAGCTTAGACCTGACAGGGAATCAGCCCCAGCATTTT. This gives the protein CASSLDLTGNQPQHF.

This chain links TRBV9 with TRBJ2-3; 11 nucleotides match TRBD2. Trimming at V came to 3 bases and at J to 1 base, leaving 4 bases not matched to a gene. Germline assignment: CDR1 SGDLS and CDR2 YYNGEE. This CDR3 contains 16 residues. As DNA, the CDR3 is TGTGCCAGCAGCGCCGCGGGACTAGCGGGCACAGATACGCAGTATTTT. It translates to CASSAAGLAGTDTQYF.

This clone was recorded once. The rearrangement joins TRBV4-3 to TRBJ2-1, with a tentative D call TRBD2 (6 bases). CDR3 length: 13 amino acids. CDR1 and CDR2 (germline): LGHNA, YSLEER. V was shortened by 2 bases and J by 9 bases, with 11 bases between the two germline ends. For the CDR3, the DNA is TGCGCCAGCAGCCAACTCGTGGGAGGTGAGCAGTTCTTC. The encoded protein is CASSQLVGGEQFF.

This sequence joins TRBV28 and TRBJ1-2; D not certain. Germline CDR1 and CDR2: MDHEN and SYDVKM. CDR3 length: 15 residues. Trimming removed 5 bases at V and 0 bases at J, with 13 bases between. In DNA, the CDR3 is TGTGCCAGCAGTCCGTCAGGCCGAGCTAACTATGGCTACACCTTC. Translated: CASSPSGRANYGYTF.

The DNA of the CDR3 is TGTGCCAGCAGCTTGACTCAAATCGAGTTCCCCTATGGCTACACCTTC. Residues: CASSLTQIEFPYGYTF. The rearrangement links TRBV11-2 to TRBJ1-2; unclear D gene. The V gene lost 3 bases and the J gene lost 4 bases, with 18 bases spanning the gap. CDR3 length equals 16 residues. Germline V gene data show CDR1 as SGHAT and CDR2 as FQNNGV.

The rearrangement joins TRBV28 to TRBJ2-2; no reliable D call. V lost 3 bases and J lost 4, with 9 bases in between. The CDR3 totals 14 residues. Germline V gene lookup returns CDR1 MDHEN and CDR2 SYDVKM. CDR3 nucleotides: TGTGCCAGCAGTTTGTATGTAGTCACCGGGGAGCTGTTTTTT. Translation: CASSLYVVTGELFF.

The chain recombines TRBV9 with TRBJ2-3, with 9 positions matching TRBD2. Per the germline V gene, CDR1 is SGDLS and CDR2 is YYNGEE. This CDR3 is 15 amino acids long. The V segment lost 8 bases and the J segment 4 bases; nucleotides outside the gene matches: 11. The CDR3 protein is CARAARSGGSDTQYF. The DNA for the CDR3 is TGTGCCAGAGCCGCCAGAAGCGGGGGGTCAGATACGCAGTATTTT.